This passage covers 2 T cell receptor beta chains from one sample sequenced in a study of technical replicates of blood from a handful of donors. TCRdb keeps only in-frame clones here, not all; method: immunoSEQ multiplex PCR. The sample holds about 93,000 clones, about 95% seen once. Sequences were obtained from T cells isolated from PBMCs. The receptors come from a human donor in good health.

This chain joins TRBV11-1 and TRBJ1-2, with 7 bases aligning to TRBD1. This CDR3 contains 14 residues. Germline lookup yields CDR1 SGHAT and CDR2 FQDESV (reference sequence). Trimming cost V 5 bases and J 2 bases; bases outside gene matches: 5. DNA for the CDR3: TGTGCCAGCAGCACCGGGACAGAGAACTATGGCTACACCTTC. Encoded protein: CASSTGTENYGYTF.

The CDR3 protein is CASSFRTPSGHRAFF. DNA of the CDR3: TGTGCCAGCAGCTTTCGCACCCCATCGGGACACAGGGCTTTCTTT. The V gene is TRBV7-2, the J gene TRBJ1-1; the D gene is possibly TRBD1 (6 bases). Trimming stripped 3 bases from V and 11 bases from J, with 22 bases between. Germline assignment: CDR1 SGHTA and CDR2 FQGNSA. The CDR3 loop spans 15 amino acids.